Following are 14 T cell receptor beta chains from one sample sequenced in a study of cytomegalovirus exposure and HLA in healthy donors. The PCR ran on 60 Vbeta and 13 Jbeta primers. Sequenced by immunoSEQ multiplex PCR; TCRdb stores in-frame clones only, minus some. The sample lists about 170,000 clones; 60% to 80% were seen once. The sequencing sample was made of PBMCs. These receptor sequences come from a man between 40 and 49 years old in good health and CMV-seronegative.

The V gene is TRBV19, the J gene TRBJ1-6; tentatively, D is TRBD1 (5 bases). V lost 5 bases to trimming and J lost 7 bases, with 15 bases between them. Germline CDR1 reads LNHDA; CDR2 reads SQIVND (reference sequence). The CDR3 sequence is 15 residues long. The CDR3 loop is CASSRQGTGNSPLHF. The CDR3, as DNA: TGTGCCAGTAGTCGCCAGGGCACCGGGAATTCACCCCTCCACTTT.

The chain is built from TRBV4-1 and TRBJ2-7; 7 bases map to TRBD1. Losses at the gene ends were 4 bases for V and 4 bases for J; bases not matched to a gene: 13. In germline, CDR1 is MGHRA, CDR2 YSYEKL. This CDR3 comprises 16 residues. CDR3 sequence reads: CASSLASGTAIYEQYF. CDR3 in DNA: TGCGCCAGCAGCCTCGCCTCCGGGACAGCCATATACGAGCAGTACTTC.

This clone has more than one count but fewer than ten. The J gene is TRBJ2-7, the V gene TRBV7-8, with D possibly matching TRBD1 (6 bases). Germline assignment: CDR1 SGHVS and CDR2 FQNEAQ. The CDR3 consists of 15 residues. Trimming pared 7 bases from V and 2 bases from J, leaving 18 bases between. CDR3 loop: CASNQGRRGTYEQYF. CDR3 coding DNA: TGTGCCAGCAATCAGGGACGCAGGGGTACCTACGAGCAGTACTTC.

This clone has just a few counts. The CDR3 is CASSLGGPEAFF. CDR3 bases: TGTGCCAGCAGCCTAGGGGGCCCTGAAGCTTTCTTT. V and J are TRBV6-5 and TRBJ1-1; 7 nucleotides match TRBD1. The CDR3 covers 12 residues. The germline gives CDR1 MNHEY, CDR2 SVGAGI. V was pared by 6 bases and J by 6 bases, with 4 bases of the junction left unmatched.

The rearrangement uses TRBV19 and TRBJ1-2, with D possibly matching TRBD1 (5 bases). The V gene's germline CDR1 is LNHDA and CDR2 SQIVND (reference sequence). V lost 2 bases and J lost 5, with 12 bases in between. CDR3 length: 14 residues. For the CDR3, the DNA is TGTGCCAGTAGTATAAGGACGGGGACTTATGGCTACACCTTC. It codes for CASSIRTGTYGYTF.

The V call is TRBV21-1, the J call TRBJ2-2; the table's D call, TRBD2, has no DNA check behind it. TRBV21-1 is reported as a pseudogene. The CDR3 totals 18 residues. In DNA form, the CDR3 reads TGTGCCAGCAGCAAAGCCTATGCAGGGAGGAAGGGTACCGGGGAGCTGTTTTTT. Protein product: CASSKAYAGRKGTGELFF.

V is TRBV21-1 and J is TRBJ2-7; the DNA was not compared with TRBD2, the D call given in the table. TRBV21-1 is designated a pseudogene. The CDR3 spans 24 residues. Written as DNA, the CDR3 is TGTGCCAGCAGACCCAACCCGGAGGAGTCTCCGGGGGGCGTACCTGGGGAAAGCTCCTACGAGCAGTACTTC. This sequence encodes CASRPNPEESPGGVPGESSYEQYF.

As regards this clone: The same CDR3 arises from other DNA sequences in this sample as well. J is TRBJ2-1 and V is TRBV27; D might be TRBD2 (7 bases). Germline loops: CDR1 MNHEY, CDR2 SMNVEV (reference sequence). V was shortened by 5 bases and J by 4 bases, with 15 bases between the two germline ends. This CDR3 comprises 15 residues. CDR3 residues: CASSLRGGPYNEQFF. The CDR3 DNA reads as TGTGCCAGCAGTCTTAGGGGGGGGCCTTACAATGAGCAGTTCTTC.

The chain couples TRBV6-5 to TRBJ2-1; D is possibly TRBD1 (8 bases). Trimming pared 0 bases from V and 3 bases from J, leaving 12 bases between. The length of the CDR3 is 16 residues. From germline, CDR1 is MNHEY and CDR2 SVGAGI. This chain's CDR3 is CASSYSSGTGYNEQFF. The CDR3 DNA follows: TGTGCCAGCAGTTACTCGAGCGGGACAGGCTACAATGAGCAGTTCTTC.

This clone is a singleton in its sample. The J gene is TRBJ1-4, the V gene TRBV2; D might be TRBD1 (5 bases). The CDR3 totals 15 residues. Per the germline V gene, CDR1 is SNHLY and CDR2 is FYNNEI. With 2 bases removed from V and 8 bases from J, the gap between germline ends came to 15 bases. The CDR3 bases are TGTGCCAGCAGTGAAAGGTTCAGGGTTGGAGAAAAACTGTTTTTT. Encoded protein: CASSERFRVGEKLFF.

CDR3 in amino acids: CASSLAPGGGYTF. The CDR3 region has the DNA TGTGCCAGCAGCTTAGCGCCGGGGGGCGGCTACACCTTC. The rearrangement uses TRBV7-2 and TRBJ1-2, with a weak D call TRBD1 (6 bases). Germline loops: CDR1 SGHTA, CDR2 FQGNSA. The CDR3 runs 13 residues. V shed 0 bases and J shed 8 bases, with 10 bases lying between them. Variable domain in full (rest from reference TRBV7-2 and TRBJ1-2): GAGVSQSPSNKVTEKGKDVELRCDPISGHTALYWYRQSLGQGLEFLIYFQGNSAPDKSGLPSDRFSAERTGGSVSTLTIQRTQQEDSAVYLCASSLAPGGGYTFGSGTRLTVV.

This clone has only a few counts. V gene TRBV28 combines with J gene TRBJ1-2, with a possible D match to TRBD1 (6 bases). The CDR3 contains 13 residues. Between the trimmed V and J ends, which lost 8 bases and 5 bases, there was a span of 15 bases. In germline, CDR1 is MDHEN, CDR2 SYDVKM. The CDR3, as DNA: TGTGCCAGCGGCCCCGGGGGGACATATGGCTACACCTTC. Its protein product is CASGPGGTYGYTF.

The rearrangement joins TRBV6-1 to TRBJ2-2, with 9 nucleotides matching TRBD2. In germline, CDR1 is MNHNS, CDR2 SASEGT. This CDR3 spans 18 amino acids. J was trimmed by 0 bases and V by 1 base; bases with no gene match: 6. The CDR3, as DNA: TGTGCCAGCAGTGAAGTTCTTAGCGGGAGATCGAACACCGGGGAGCTGTTTTTT. Protein: CASSEVLSGRSNTGELFF.

CDR3 sequence: CASSVTGGSQPQHF. In DNA, the CDR3 is TGTGCCAGCAGCGTAACAGGGGGGAGTCAGCCCCAGCATTTT. V is TRBV7-9 and J is TRBJ1-5, with 8 nucleotides matching TRBD1. The CDR3 has 14 residues. J gave up 6 bases and V 5 bases, and 6 bases lay outside the gene matches. The V gene's germline CDR1 is SEHNR and CDR2 FQNEAQ (reference sequence).